The following is a T cell receptor (beta chain) sequence with its context. The sample comes from a study of shared clonotypes between healthy human individuals. Repertoires were generated with immunoSEQ multiplex PCR, while TCRdb's copy carries only in-frame clones and drops some. The repertoire includes 2 million to 2.5 million clones, 90% to 96% of them detected once, and about 0.13% sits in the top ten. The source of this sequence is a man between 18 and 35 years old in good health. Specimen: naive CD4+ T cells sorted from blood. The sample's subset: CD45RA+ positively selected.

CDR3 residues: CASSYTAGGAGEQYF. Here the CDR3 DNA reads TGTGCCAGCAGTTACACCGCCGGTGGCGCCGGCGAGCAGTACTTC. The rearrangement uses TRBV6-5 and TRBJ2-7; D uncertain. The germline CDR1 and CDR2 sequences are MNHEY and SVGAGI. V gave up 2 bases and J gave up 6 bases, with 17 bases separating them. This CDR3 is built from 15 residues.